The rows below give T cell receptor beta chains drawn from one sample of a study of response to subunit inactivated influenza vaccine. TCRdb independently ran MiXCR on the RT-PCR reads; one entry per CDR3 protein. The profile shows about 520,000 distinct CDR3 sequences, about 25% of them singletons. The specimen was CD4+ T cells sorted from PBMCs, collected approximately 5 days after vaccination. Receptors were obtained from a man between 45 and 60 years old who received an inactivated influenza vaccine. The CDR3 runs from the conserved cysteine through the conserved F or W. The D gene is left open where the match is weak. Expanded clones get a size class; other rows say once, few or many, or leave the size out.

V gene	D gene	J gene	clone size	CDR3 DNA	CDR3 protein
TRBV6-2/TRBV6-3	NA	TRBJ2-2	few	TGTGCCAGCAGCACCGGGGGGCCTCGAACCGGGGAGCTGTTTTTT	CASSTGGPRTGELFF
TRBV12-3/TRBV12-4	NA	TRBJ2-7	NA	TGTGCCAGCAGTTTAGTAGTCGGGCGGGACGAGCAGTACTTC	CASSLVVGRDEQYF
TRBV2	NA	TRBJ2-1	few	TGTGCCAGCAGGCGGGACCAGGCATATCGTGAGCAGTTCTTC	CASRRDQAYREQFF
TRBV9	NA	TRBJ2-1	NA	TGTGCCAGCAGCGTAAACGGGAGAGCCTACAATGAGCAGTTCTTC	CASSVNGRAYNEQFF
TRBV18	NA	TRBJ1-6	few	TGTGCCAGCTCACCAGGAGTTGGTTCACCCCTCCACTTT	CASSPGVGSPLHF
TRBV27	NA	TRBJ2-7	NA	TGTGCCAGCAGTTTGACAGATACCTACGAGCAGTACTTC	CASSLTDTYEQYF
TRBV20-1	TRBD1	TRBJ2-2	few	TGCAGTGCTATTACAGGGGGCCCCGGGGAGCTGTTTTTT	CSAITGGPGELFF
TRBV6-1	NA	TRBJ1-1	few	TGTGCCAGCTGGTTGGCAGACATGAACACTGAAGCTTTCTTT	CASWLADMNTEAFF
TRBV15	NA	TRBJ2-5	few	TGTGCCACCAGCAACCCCGAGGTTAGCAAGACCCAGTACTTC	CATSNPEVSKTQYF
TRBV5-1	TRBD2	TRBJ2-2	NA	TGCGCCAGCAGCTACCGAGCGGGAGAAACCGGGGAGCTGTTTTTT	CASSYRAGETGELFF
TRBV4-1	TRBD2	TRBJ2-3	NA	TGCGCCAGCAGCCAAGAGAGGCCTAGCGGATGGACAGATACGCAGTATTTT	CASSQERPSGWTDTQYF
TRBV7-9	NA	TRBJ2-7	many	TGTGCCAGCAGCTTAGCGGGGGCGCCGGCCTACGAGCAGTACTTC	CASSLAGAPAYEQYF
TRBV7-2	NA	TRBJ1-2	NA	TGTGCCAGCAGCTTAGCTGTCGGGGGCCGGGGCTACACCTTC	CASSLAVGGRGYTF
TRBV29-1	NA	TRBJ2-1	many	TGCAGCGTTGTAATCCGCGGAAACTACAATGAGCAGTTCTTC	CSVVIRGNYNEQFF
TRBV5-1	NA	TRBJ1-1	NA	TGCGCCAGCAGCTTGGCCCAGGGAATCGGCACTGAAGCTTTCTTT	CASSLAQGIGTEAFF
TRBV5-1	TRBD2	TRBJ2-3	few	TGCGCCAGCAGCTCCGGACTAGCGGGAGGTTGGGGCACAGATACGCAGTATTTT	CASSSGLAGGWGTDTQYF
TRBV20-1	TRBD1	TRBJ2-7	NA	TGCAGTGCCCCGCGGACAGGGAACTACGAGCAGTACTTC	CSAPRTGNYEQYF
TRBV12-3/TRBV12-4	NA	TRBJ2-4	NA	TGTGCCAGCAGTCCAACGACAGGGAGGAACATTCAGTACTTC	CASSPTTGRNIQYF
TRBV12-3/TRBV12-4	TRBD2	TRBJ2-3	few	TGTGCCAGCAGTTTCCGTATCGGGGGGGATACGCAGTATTTT	CASSFRIGGDTQYF
TRBV2	TRBD1	TRBJ2-5	NA	TGTGCCAGCAGTGAGGGACAGGGGGCAGGGACCCAGTACTTC	CASSEGQGAGTQYF
TRBV20-1	TRBD2	TRBJ2-1	NA	TGCAGTGCTAGGGGTCGGGGGGGCCTCGAGCAGTTCTTC	CSARGRGGLEQFF
TRBV12-3/TRBV12-4	NA	TRBJ2-1	few	TGTGCCAGCAGGCATGCGGGGGCAAATGAGCAGTTCTTC	CASRHAGANEQFF
TRBV29-1	TRBD1	TRBJ1-1	NA	TGCAGCGTGGGACAGGGGAGCGTATGGACTGAAGCTTTCTTT	CSVGQGSVWTEAFF
TRBV20-1	NA	TRBJ2-7	NA	TGCAGTGCCGCCCGGCTAGTTAATTCCTACGAGCAGTACTTC	CSAARLVNSYEQYF
TRBV7-6	NA	TRBJ2-7	many	TGTGCCAGCAGCCCTAGTGGGTACTACGAGCAGTACTTC	CASSPSGYYEQYF
TRBV10-3	NA	TRBJ1-1	few	TGTGCCTCTTTACCGTGGGGGGGGAACACTGAAGCTTTCTTT	CASLPWGGNTEAFF
TRBV11-2	TRBD2	TRBJ2-7	few	TGTGCCAGCAGCTTAAGGCTGGCGACTAGCGGATTAGCCTACGAGCAGTACTTC	CASSLRLATSGLAYEQYF
TRBV4-2	TRBD2	TRBJ2-1	NA	TGTGCCAGCAGCCAAGATTTAGCGGGAGCAACTGAGCAGTTCTTC	CASSQDLAGATEQFF
TRBV12-3/TRBV12-4	NA	TRBJ1-4	NA	TGTGCCAGCAGTTCGGGGGAAAAACTGTTTTTT	CASSSGEKLFF
TRBV20-1	TRBD2	TRBJ2-3	once	TGCAGTGTTAGGGGGACTAGCGGGCAATTAACATATACGCAGTATTTT	CSVRGTSGQLTYTQYF
TRBV20-1	TRBD1	TRBJ1-3	NA	TGCAGTGCTCCCGGGACAGGCAGCTTTGGAAACACCATATATTTT	CSAPGTGSFGNTIYF
TRBV28	NA	TRBJ2-1	few	TGTGCCACCACATGGCTTAATGAGCAGTTCTTC	CATTWLNEQFF
TRBV6-5	NA	TRBJ1-4	NA	TGTGCCAGCAGCTACGAGTTCGCTAATGAAAAACTGTTTTTT	CASSYEFANEKLFF
TRBV24-1	NA	TRBJ2-1	NA	TGTGCCACCAGTGGGCAGGGGCGTCGGAATGAGCAGTTCTTC	CATSGQGRRNEQFF
TRBV6-2/TRBV6-3	NA	TRBJ1-1	NA	TGTGCCAGCAGTTACTCGAGTACCAGACACACTGAAGCTTTCTTT	CASSYSSTRHTEAFF
TRBV5-1	NA	TRBJ1-4	NA	TGCGCCAGCAGCTGGGCCGGAGGGGATGAAAAACTGTTTTTT	CASSWAGGDEKLFF
TRBV9	NA	TRBJ2-1	NA	TGTGCCAGCACCGCCTTAGCGTCCGGGGGAACCAATGAGCAGTTCTTC	CASTALASGGTNEQFF
TRBV20-1	TRBD1	TRBJ1-4	few	TGCAGTGCTCCACCCCCAGGGGGCCATGAAAAACTGTTTTTT	CSAPPPGGHEKLFF
TRBV3-1	TRBD2	TRBJ2-3	few	TGTGCCAGCACCGGGGGGGAGTGGCTAGCGCAGTATTTT	CASTGGEWLAQYF
TRBV11-2	NA	TRBJ2-4	few	TGTGCCAGCAGCTTAGATCTAGCCAAAAACATTCAGTACTTC	CASSLDLAKNIQYF
TRBV5-4	NA	TRBJ1-1	NA	TGTGCCAGCAGCACCTCAGGGTGGGACACTGAAGCTTTCTTT	CASSTSGWDTEAFF
TRBV19	NA	TRBJ2-2	NA	TGTGCCAGTACCCCCCGTCCGGGCCCCGGGGAGCTGTTTTTT	CASTPRPGPGELFF
TRBV7-2	TRBD1	TRBJ2-7	NA	TGTGCCAGCAGCTTAGGGGGGACAGGGAGAGAGCAGTACTTC	CASSLGGTGREQYF
TRBV11-2	NA	TRBJ2-3	NA	TGTGCCAGCAGCTTATCCTACACAGATACGCAGTATTTT	CASSLSYTDTQYF
TRBV24-1	NA	TRBJ2-3	NA	TGTGCCACCAGTGATCTGGGGGCAGGCACAGATACGCAGTATTTT	CATSDLGAGTDTQYF
TRBV27	NA	TRBJ2-7	NA	TGTGCCAGCAGTAGGACTAGGGGGAGTCCTATCTACGAGCAGTACTTC	CASSRTRGSPIYEQYF
TRBV12-3/TRBV12-4	TRBD2	TRBJ2-6	NA	TGTGCCCGCTGTTTAGGGCTAGCGGGGGGAGACTCTGGGGCCAACGTCCTGACTTTC	CARCLGLAGGDSGANVLTF
TRBV12-3/TRBV12-4	NA	TRBJ1-2	few	TGTGCCAGCAGTACGCCGGACAGTAACTATGGCTACACCTTC	CASSTPDSNYGYTF
TRBV12-3/TRBV12-4	NA	TRBJ2-5	few	TGTGCCAGCAGTTTAAGTGCGGCCCAAGAGACCCAGTACTTC	CASSLSAAQETQYF
TRBV28	NA	TRBJ2-3	NA	TGTGCCAGCAGTCCCCCGACTTATCCGGTTGGAGATACGCAGTATTTT	CASSPPTYPVGDTQYF
TRBV7-2	TRBD2	TRBJ2-5	few	TGTGCCAGCAGCTGGACTAGCGGTCAAGAGACCCAGTACTTC	CASSWTSGQETQYF
TRBV3-1	NA	TRBJ2-2	NA	TGTGCCAGCAGCCAGTTCACCGGGGAGCTGTTTTTT	CASSQFTGELFF